The source of this T cell receptor (beta chain) is a study of Ad26.COV2.S vaccination and SARS-CoV-2 variants. For the study at large: A participant enrolled in the COV1001 Ad26.COV2.S trial arm provided the sample. Into the muscle, Ad26.COV2.S was dosed once or twice, 56 days apart.

CDR3 length equals 15 residues. CDR1 is SGHRS and CDR2 is YFSETQ in the germline V gene. Trimming left V 4 bases short and J 5 bases short, with 18 bases between. Documented treatment: 15 to 20 received Ad26.COV2.S at low or high dose, single or two shots; about 5 received placebo; per-sample allocation not given. Sampling was done on day 63 after the first vaccine or placebo injection. What was given as vaccine was an Ad26 vector encoding Wuhan-strain SARS-CoV-2 spike. This table comes from immunoSEQ multiplex PCR, and its TCRdb copy is limited to in-frame clones, with some not included. Found here are about 280,000 clones, more than 70% of them singletons; the top ten hold around 3%.

The V and J genes are TRBV5-1 and TRBJ2-5, with D perhaps matching TRBD1 or TRBD2 (6 bases each). This TCR was recovered from a person aged 18-65 years who received the Ad26.COV2.S COVID-19 vaccine or a placebo. The specimen comprised peripheral blood, sampled in a trial of Ad26.COV2.S vaccine versus placebo. CDR3 sequence reads: CASSPSRGEWETQYF. CDR3 nucleotides: TGCGCCAGCAGCCCCTCAAGGGGGGAGTGGGAGACCCAGTACTTC.